This entry lists 9 T cell receptor beta chains sequenced from one sample in a study of spatial heterogeneity in lung cancer (dated by TCRdb to the late 2010s). The meaning of the sample's time point label: sample taken at primary tumor resection. Preparation of the library involved 5' RACE. The sequencing machine was a NextSeq 500. TCRdb redid the processing of the public reads, applying fastp at Q25 and MiXCR, and retained in-frame beta chains. Records with the same CDR3 protein are collapsed into one entry carrying the most frequent genes and DNA. Present in this sample are about 78,000 distinct CDR3 sequences, 8% of which were seen just once. Together, the top ten hold 6.5% to 8.5% of the sample. The starting material was PBMCs, obtained at surgery. Receptors originate from a male donor with early-stage non-small cell lung cancer.

The chain employs TRBV7-2 and TRBJ2-3; TRBD1 matches 7 bases. The CDR3 loop spans 15 amino acids. V shed 5 bases and J 1 base; nucleotides not matched to a gene: 6. Germline V gene data show CDR1 as SGHTA and CDR2 as FQGNSA. The CDR3 DNA is TGTGCCAGCAGCCAACCGGGACAGCGCACAGATACGCAGTATTTT. It is translated as CASSQPGQRTDTQYF.

This clonotype was seen at least ten times. The chain couples TRBV19 to TRBJ2-6, with D hard to call. The V gene's germline CDR1 is LNHDA and CDR2 SQIVND (reference sequence). This CDR3 has 14 residues. V was pared by 3 bases and J by 4 bases, with 7 bases between. The CDR3: CASSISSGANVLTF. The CDR3 DNA reads TGTGCCAGTAGTATCAGTTCAGGGGCCAACGTCCTGACTTTC.

The rearrangement uses TRBV7-2 and TRBJ2-2, with D possibly TRBD2 on 9 matching bases. Per the germline V gene, CDR1 is SGHTA and CDR2 is FQGNSA. CDR3 size: 21 residues. With 5 bases removed from V and 5 bases from J, the gap between germline ends came to 33 bases. The CDR3 nucleotides are TGTGCCAGCAGCCCGAGGGCGGGACAGGACCTTAGCGGGAGAGTAACCGGGGAGCTGTTTTTT. Translation: CASSPRAGQDLSGRVTGELFF.

In its sample, this clonotype was seen many times. V usage is TRBV20-1 and J usage is TRBJ1-5; 10 bases line up with TRBD1. There are 16 residues in the CDR3. Trimming took 3 bases from V and 4 from J; bases not matched to a gene: 9. CDR1 DFQATT and CDR2 SNEGSKA come from the germline V gene (reference sequence). CDR3 DNA: TGCAGTGCTAGGACCCCGGGACAGGGGTCGAATCAGCCCCAGCATTTT. This translates into CSARTPGQGSNQPQHF.

The sample holds many counts of this clonotype. The CDR3 reads CASSLTGGLLSGNTIYF. CDR3 coding DNA: TGTGCCAGCAGCTTAACGGGCGGACTCCTCTCTGGAAACACCATATATTTT. The rearrangement uses TRBV7-3 and TRBJ1-3; D is ambiguous. This CDR3 contains 17 residues. The germline gives CDR1 SGHTA, CDR2 FQGTGA. V was pared by 0 bases and J by 0 bases, with 12 bases between. The whole variable domain, remainder taken from reference TRBV7-3 and TRBJ1-3, is GAGVSQTPSNKVTEKGKYVELRCDPISGHTALYWYRQSLGQGPEFLIYFQGTGAADDSGLPNDRFFAVRPEGSVSTLKIQRTERGDSAVYLCASSLTGGLLSGNTIYFGEGSWLTVV.

This clonotype was counted ten times or more. The V gene is TRBV5-6, the J gene TRBJ2-1, with 10 positions matching TRBD1. The germline gives CDR1 SGHDT, CDR2 YYEEEE. This CDR3 is 15 amino acids long. The J segment lost 9 bases and the V segment lost 4 bases, leaving 10 bases of the junction unmatched. The DNA of the CDR3 is TGTGCCAGCAGCGTCCGGGACAGGGGTCTCTCTGAGCAGTTCTTC. Its protein product is CASSVRDRGLSEQFF.

In this sample, this clonotype turned up many times. The chain is built from TRBV4-3 and TRBJ2-1, with 13 bases aligning to TRBD2. CDR3 length: 17 amino acids. V lost 1 base, J lost 8 bases, and 8 bases stayed unmatched. Germline V gene lookup returns CDR1 LGHNA and CDR2 YSLEER. CDR3 nucleotides: TGCGCCAGCAGCCAAGGACTAGCGGGAGGTGGTATGGATGAGCAGTTCTTC. The encoded protein is CASSQGLAGGGMDEQFF.

This clonotype was counted ten times or more. The chain is built from TRBV20-1 and TRBJ2-1; no firm D call. Trimming removed 1 base from V and 7 bases from J, with 5 bases in between. This CDR3 is 11 amino acids long. Germline V lookup: CDR1 DFQATT, CDR2 SNEGSKA (reference sequence). The CDR3 DNA reads TGCAGTGCTAGAGGCGAGAATGAGCAGTTCTTC. Protein: CSARGENEQFF.

CDR3 bases: TGTGCCAGCAGCGCAACAGGGGCTGGAAACACCATATATTTT. Its translation: CASSATGAGNTIYF. The rearrangement joins TRBV12-3 or TRBV12-4 to TRBJ1-3, with 7 bases fitting TRBD1. The CDR3 runs to 14 residues. With 6 bases clipped from V and 2 bases from J, the junction kept 4 bases outside the gene matches.